This T cell receptor beta chain was observed in a study of T cell responses to AZD1222 COVID-19 vaccine. The method was immunoSEQ multiplex PCR; TCRdb's version includes in-frame clones alone and lacks a portion of them. The data contain over 120,000 clones, about nine tenths of them singletons. This CDR3 comprises 12 residues. Germline CDR1 SGHVS, CDR2 FNYEAQ. V was pared by 2 bases and J by 6 bases, with 7 bases between. The specimen was peripheral blood, collected on day 0 of AZD1222 vaccination. This clonotype was obtained from an adult in good health. The chain is built from TRBV7-6 and TRBJ1-2, with D unclear. In nucleotides, the CDR3 is TGTGCCAGCAGCTTACTGGGTGATGGCTACACCTTC. Protein sequence: CASSLLGDGYTF.